Each of the 9 T cell receptor beta chains below was sequenced from the same sample in a study of human T cells and chemical hapten exposure. One entry per CDR3 protein, called by TCRdb with MiXCR from the RACE reads. The sample has about 400,000 distinct CDR3 sequences; about 6% are singletons. Specified time point: patch test 2, 6 weeks after DPC sensitization. Treatment denoted: therapeutic diphenylcyclopropenone sensitization with weekly scalp DPC. This sample comprised whole blood, obtained in connection with sensitization to the hapten diphenylcyclopropenone (DPC). The receptors were gathered from a woman aged 18-35 years with alopecia areata. Some clones in this sample may be carry-over from other donors' samples.

This clonotype turned up a few times. The CDR3 nucleotides are TGTGCCAGCAGCTGGGACAGGGCGGTAGAGACCCAGTACTTC. It translates to CASSWDRAVETQYF. This rearrangement joins TRBV7-2 to TRBJ2-5, with TRBD1 matching 9 bases. V gave up 4 bases and J gave up 4 bases; unmatched junction bases: 4. This CDR3 contains 14 residues. Germline CDR1 SGHTA, CDR2 FQGNSA.

This clonotype was picked up many times. The V gene is TRBV11-2, the J gene TRBJ1-4; possibly TRBD1 for D (5 bases). CDR3 size: 17 residues. Trimming removed 3 bases at V and 2 bases at J, with 16 bases between. Germline V gene sequence: CDR1 SGHAT, CDR2 FQNNGV. This CDR3 is CASSFRRGAGTNEKLFF. The CDR3, as DNA: TGTGCCAGCAGCTTTAGGAGGGGCGCGGGTACTAATGAAAAACTGTTTTTT. Complete variable domain (other parts from reference TRBV11-2 and TRBJ1-4): EAGVAQSPRYKIIEKRQSVAFWCNPISGHATLYWYQQILGQGPKLLIQFQNNGVVDDSQLPKDRFSAERLKGVDSTLKIQPAKLEDSAVYLCASSFRRGAGTNEKLFFGSGTQLSVL.

This clonotype appeared many times. The genes are TRBV12-3 or TRBV12-4 and TRBJ1-1, with D possibly being TRBD1 (5 bases). CDR3 size: 14 residues. Trimming pared 6 bases from V and 3 bases from J, leaving 14 bases between. CDR3: CASRRSGAHTEAFF. Written as DNA, the CDR3 is TGTGCCAGCAGGCGTTCCGGGGCCCACACTGAAGCTTTCTTT.

V is TRBV12-3 or TRBV12-4 and J is TRBJ1-4; 7 bases agree with TRBD1. The CDR3 extends over 15 amino acids. J was trimmed by 2 bases and V by 5 bases; bases with no gene match: 5. This chain's CDR3 is CASSTDRDTNEKLFF. In DNA form, the CDR3 reads TGTGCCAGCAGTACCGACAGGGATACTAATGAAAAACTGTTTTTT.

Ten or more counts support this clonotype. This chain joins TRBV4-3 and TRBJ1-2; D is uncertain. Germline V gene lookup returns CDR1 LGHNA and CDR2 YSLEER. The V gene lost 0 bases and the J gene lost 9 bases, with 8 bases spanning the gap. The CDR3 consists of 12 residues. CDR3 region: CASSQDSLSYTF. Here the CDR3 DNA reads TGCGCCAGCAGCCAAGACAGTCTGAGCTACACCTTC.

This clonotype was detected many times. V usage is TRBV28 and J usage is TRBJ1-5, with unresolved D. Trimming took off 6 bases at V and 7 bases at J, with 7 bases between the two ends. The CDR3 contains 11 residues. CDR1 and CDR2 (germline): MDHEN, SYDVKM. CDR3 nucleotides: TGTGCCAGCAGGTCCCTGCAGCCCCAGCATTTT. This codes for CASRSLQPQHF.

The sample holds a few counts of this clonotype. The chain couples TRBV5-1 to TRBJ2-4; possible D gene TRBD1, 8 bases. CDR1 and CDR2 (germline): SGHRS, YFSETQ. This CDR3 comprises 15 residues. Deletions cut 3 bases from V and 8 bases from J, with 18 bases between. The CDR3: CASSSLTGEGDIQYF. The CDR3 coding sequence is TGCGCCAGCAGCTCCCTGACAGGGGAGGGGGACATTCAGTACTTC.

This clonotype was seen many times. The chain joins TRBV6-2 or TRBV6-3 to TRBJ1-2; 8 nucleotides align to TRBD1. This CDR3 contains 14 residues. Germline V gene sequence: CDR1 MNHEY, CDR2 SVGEGT. Trimming removed 5 bases from V and 4 bases from J; junction bases left unmatched: 6. CDR3 sequence (DNA): TGTGCCAGCAGTAATGGACAGGGCAGCTATGGCTACACCTTC. It yields the protein CASSNGQGSYGYTF.

This clonotype was counted a few times. The rearrangement joins TRBV19 to TRBJ1-2; D gene uncertain. The CDR3 covers 16 residues. The ends were cut back, 6 bases at V and 8 bases at J, with 25 bases in the middle. Germline V gene data show CDR1 as LNHDA and CDR2 as SQIVND (reference sequence). For the CDR3, the DNA is TGTGCCAGTAGCCCGGCTGGAGGGATTCAACGTTACGGCTACACCTTC. This gives the protein CASSPAGGIQRYGYTF.